This note documents a single TCR beta chain sequence. Its antigen is unidentified. The CDR3 is 14 amino acids. The V and J ends lost 1 base and 2 bases respectively, with 7 bases between them. CDR1 is SGHDT and CDR2 is YYEEEE in the germline V gene. The data derive from a study of identical twins. Points from the study as a whole: For monozygotic twins, models underestimated out-of-frame TCR alpha sharing. Conclusions were drawn cross-sectionally by statistical analysis, without following the same donors. Twins' surplus sharing was weaker for beta out-of-frame sequences.

TCRdb reanalysed the 5' RACE reads using MiXCR and keeps one entry per CDR3 protein. Seen here are about 530,000 distinct CDR3 sequences, more than 20% observed once, and the top ten hold approximately 0.5%. These sequences were also reported in another study, on yellow fever vaccine responses in identical twins. As reported in that work: Reports say the vaccine T cell response in twins looked partly convergent and partly personalized.

This sequence originates from a young woman in good health. Input material: CD4+ T cells sorted from blood. This sequence joins TRBV5-6 and TRBJ1-3, with D unclear. The CDR3 loop is CASSLSLPGNTIYF. CDR3 in DNA: TGTGCCAGCAGCTTGTCCTTGCCTGGAAACACCATATATTTT.